The next 14 T cell receptor beta chains were all read from a single sample in a study of blood T cells in healthy people across ages. Combining a sample-barcoded 5' primer with a J-beta primer mix, a second PCR ran for roughly 7 to 11 cycles. TCRdb reanalysed the 5' RACE reads using MiXCR and keeps one entry per CDR3 protein. The sample contains some 1.5 million distinct CDR3 sequences, approximately 39% of which appear only once. Material for sequencing was blood. These TCRs come from a young woman in good health.

The genes are TRBV11-2 and TRBJ2-1; D call uncertain. The V end was cut by 3 bases, the J end by 12 bases, with 15 bases between. Germline V gene data show CDR1 as SGHAT and CDR2 as FQNNGV. There are 13 residues in the CDR3. The CDR3, as DNA: TGTGCCAGCAGCTTTTACCCGGACGCGTGGCAGTTCTTC. Residues: CASSFYPDAWQFF.

V is TRBV6-5 and J is TRBJ2-3, with 8 bases fitting TRBD2. Germline CDR1 and CDR2: MNHEY and SVGAGI. V was clipped by 4 bases and J by 6 bases; unmatched bases: 9. This CDR3 has 15 residues. The CDR3 DNA follows: TGTGCCAGCAGTTGCGGTGGGACTAGGGGCGATACGCAGTATTTT. As protein: CASSCGGTRGDTQYF.

The chain has TRBV2 and TRBJ2-7; the match to TRBD1 covers 10 bases. This CDR3 region has 18 residues. J lost 3 bases, V lost 6 bases, and 17 bases had no gene match. Germline V gives CDR1 SNHLY, CDR2 FYNNEI. The CDR3 spells CASSSPIMGTGASYEQYF. CDR3 coding DNA: TGTGCCAGCAGCTCGCCTATAATGGGGACAGGGGCCAGCTACGAGCAGTACTTC.

The J gene is TRBJ2-3, the V gene TRBV28; 7 bases fit TRBD2. After removal of 6 bases from V and 5 bases from J, the junction contained 2 bases not matched to a gene. Germline V gene sequence: CDR1 MDHEN, CDR2 SYDVKM. The CDR3 runs 12 residues. CDR3 region: CASRERGDTQYF. In DNA, the CDR3 is TGTGCCAGCAGGGAGCGGGGAGATACGCAGTATTTT. The full variable domain, rest sourced from reference TRBV28 and TRBJ2-3, is DVKVTQSSRYLVKRTGEKVFLECVQDMDHENMFWYRQDPGLGLRLIYFSYDVKMKEKGDIPEGYSVSREKKERFSLILESASTNQTSMYLCASRERGDTQYFGPGTRLTVL.

Concerning this clonotype itself: A much bigger clone sits one base away, suggesting this may be a read error. This chain connects TRBV7-2 to TRBJ2-5; no firm D call. Germline V CDR1 and CDR2: SGHTA, FQGNSA. This CDR3 has 13 residues. The CDR3 DNA reads TGTGCCAGCAGCCGAGTTGGGCAAGAGACCCGGTACTTC. Protein product: CASSRVGQETRYF. Combining the CDR3 with reference TRBV7-2 and TRBJ2-5 gives the whole variable domain GAGVSQSPSNKVTEKGKDVELRCDPISGHTALYWYRQSLGQGLEFLIYFQGNSAPDKSGLPSDRFSAERTGGSVSTLTIQRTQQEDSAVYLCASSRVGQETRYFGPGTRLLVL.

This clonotype was observed a few times. A much more abundant neighbour one base away suggests this may be a read error. CDR3 sequence (DNA): TGTGCCAGCAGCCCAGGGTTTGGCTACACCTTC. This sequence encodes CASSPGFGYTF. The chain recombines TRBV6-5 with TRBJ1-2; TRBD1 might be the D (5 bases). Deletions cut 6 bases from V and 7 bases from J, with 9 bases between. The CDR3 is 11 residues long. CDR1 is MNHEY, CDR2 SVGAGI, per germline.

This clonotype was seen a few times. The chain employs TRBV6-1 and TRBJ2-5; TRBD2 agrees at 7 bases. The CDR3 consists of 15 residues. Germline assignment: CDR1 MNHNS and CDR2 SASEGT. V gave up 7 bases and J gave up 5 bases; unmatched junction bases: 13. CDR3 DNA: TGTGCCAGCACAAGCTCGGGACTACCGCGGGAGACCCAGTACTTC. This codes for CASTSSGLPRETQYF.

CDR3 nucleotide sequence: TGCAGTGCTGGACGGACGGGATTGGATCTCTATGGCTACACCTTC. It specifies CSAGRTGLDLYGYTF. V and J are TRBV20-1 and TRBJ1-2; D call uncertain. Trimming took 5 bases from V and 4 from J, leaving 20 bases between them. The CDR3 contains 15 residues. Germline V lookup: CDR1 DFQATT, CDR2 SNEGSKA (reference sequence).

The chain employs TRBV11-2 and TRBJ2-7; 9 nucleotides match TRBD1. Trimming removed 3 bases from V and 6 bases from J; junction bases left unmatched: 12. Looked up from germline, CDR1 is SGHAT and CDR2 is FQNNGV. The CDR3 consists of 16 residues. The CDR3 loop reads CASSLRRDRDIAEQYF. CDR3 bases: TGTGCCAGCAGCTTGCGCCGGGACAGGGATATCGCCGAGCAGTACTTC.

The chain couples TRBV7-9 to TRBJ2-7; D call uncertain. Per the germline V gene, CDR1 is SEHNR and CDR2 is FQNEAQ (reference sequence). The CDR3 totals 14 residues. The V gene lost 0 bases and the J gene lost 5 bases, with 11 bases spanning the gap. The CDR3 DNA sequence: TGTGCCAGCAGCTTAGCGCTGAGGACGGACGAGCAGTACTTC. Translating it yields CASSLALRTDEQYF.

The chain employs TRBV27 and TRBJ2-7; D gene uncertain. The V end lost 3 bases, the J end lost 7 bases, and 16 bases lay between the germline ends. CDR1 is MNHEY and CDR2 is SMNVEV in the germline V gene (reference sequence). The CDR3 extends over 14 amino acids. CDR3 loop: CASSLSGFLDEQYF. In DNA form, the CDR3 reads TGTGCCAGCAGTTTGAGTGGTTTCTTGGATGAGCAGTACTTC.

A few counts support this clonotype. V is TRBV27 and J is TRBJ2-1; TRBD1 is a possible D gene (5 bases). The germline V gene encodes CDR1 MNHEY and CDR2 SMNVEV (reference sequence). The CDR3 contains 13 residues. The V end lost 4 bases, the J end lost 11 bases, and 15 bases lay between the germline ends. CDR3 sequence: CASSSTADIKQFF. CDR3 in DNA: TGTGCCAGCAGTTCCACCGCGGACATAAAGCAGTTCTTC.

This clonotype was observed a handful of times. This chain joins TRBV29-1 and TRBJ2-4; TRBD2 might be the D (7 bases). The CDR3 runs to 12 residues. Trimming pared 7 bases from V and 7 bases from J, leaving 14 bases between. CDR1 is SQVTM, CDR2 ANQGSEA, per germline. The CDR3 region has the DNA TGCAGCGCCCTGGGGGGGGCGAACATTCAGTACTTC. Translating it yields CSALGGANIQYF.

This clonotype was counted ten times or more. The V call is TRBV2, the J call TRBJ2-3; D call uncertain. The length of the CDR3 is 15 residues. Trimming took 1 base from V and 2 from J, leaving 10 bases between them. Germline V gives CDR1 SNHLY, CDR2 FYNNEI. The CDR3 spells CASSEGVSLTDTQYF. CDR3 bases: TGTGCCAGCAGTGAAGGGGTCTCTCTCACAGATACGCAGTATTTT.